The 13 T cell receptor beta chains given below trace back to one sample, sequenced in a study of T cells in Graves' hyperthyroidism and ophthalmopathy. Using RNA transcripts as the source, TCR beta CDR3 regions were amplified. RT-PCR in the first round (using the HTBI primer set) targeted the TCR CDR3. Each CDR3 protein gets one entry after TCRdb re-called the multiplex PCR reads with MiXCR. The table shows 250,000 to 350,000 distinct CDR3 sequences, with 22% occurring only once. The sample consisted of blood. These TCRs come from a man younger than 40 with Graves' ophthalmopathy.

The rearrangement links TRBV18 to TRBJ2-3; no reliable D call. The CDR3 spans 14 residues. Deletions cut 6 bases from V and 2 bases from J, with 12 bases between. Germline CDR1 reads KGHSH; CDR2 reads LQKENI. This chain's CDR3 is CASSPGSTTDTQYF. CDR3 coding DNA: TGTGCCAGCTCCCCTGGTAGCACCACAGATACGCAGTATTTT.

This clonotype was seen at least ten times. The genes are TRBV18 and TRBJ2-3; D may be TRBD2 (6 bases). This CDR3 is 16 amino acids long. Trimming left V 4 bases short and J 0 bases short, with 14 bases between. Germline V gene sequence: CDR1 KGHSH, CDR2 LQKENI. The CDR3 sequence: CASSLFDGSSTDTQYF. The CDR3 bases are TGTGCCAGCTCACTATTCGACGGGAGTAGCACAGATACGCAGTATTTT. The whole variable domain, remainder taken from reference TRBV18 and TRBJ2-3, is NAGVMQNPRHLVRRRGQEARLRCSPMKGHSHVYWYRQLPEEGLKFMVYLQKENIIDESGMPKERFSAEFPKEGPSILRIQQVVRGDSAAYFCASSLFDGSSTDTQYFGPGTRLTVL.

The chain uses TRBV5-1 and TRBJ1-1, with TRBD1 identical over 7 bases. J gave up 4 bases and V 0 bases, and 6 bases lay outside the gene matches. The CDR3 sequence is 15 residues long. Germline assignment: CDR1 SGHRS and CDR2 YFSETQ. The CDR3 here is CASSLEGARSTEAFF. The CDR3 coding sequence is TGCGCCAGCAGCTTGGAGGGGGCGAGGAGCACTGAAGCTTTCTTT.

About this clonotype: The junction differs from germline at one of its ends, possibly a read error. The chain combines TRBV6-5 with TRBJ1-1, with D possibly TRBD1 on 6 matching bases. This CDR3 has 13 amino acids. CDR1 and CDR2 (germline): MNHEY, SVGAGI. CDR3: CANSYEGDTEAFF. The CDR3 DNA follows: TGTGCCAACAGTTACGAGGGGGACACTGAAGCTTTCTTT.

The rearrangement joins TRBV11-3 to TRBJ2-7, with D possibly TRBD1 on 6 matching bases. This CDR3 spans 14 amino acids. V gave up 7 bases and J gave up 0 bases, with 13 bases separating them. Per germline, CDR1 SGHNT and CDR2 YENEEA. Here the CDR3 DNA reads TGTGCCAGCACCCCGGGACACAGCTCCTACGAGCAGTACTTC. This sequence encodes CASTPGHSSYEQYF.

This clonotype came up many times. The gene calls are TRBV2 and TRBJ1-5; 8 bases are shared with TRBD1. The V gene end was trimmed by 6 bases and the J gene end by 7 bases; junction bases not matched to a gene: 8. This CDR3 region has 14 residues. Germline values: CDR1 SNHLY, CDR2 FYNNEI. The CDR3 DNA sequence: TGTGCCAGCAGCCCACAGGGGGGAAGGCAGCCCCAGCATTTT. Translation gives CASSPQGGRQPQHF.

About this clonotype: An end of the junction differs from the germline gene, which may be a read error. The chain links TRBV12-3 or TRBV12-4 to TRBJ2-3; D is ambiguous. The length of the CDR3 is 13 residues. CDR3 residues: CASGFLPVDTQYF. The CDR3 coding sequence is TGTGCCAGCGGTTTTTTGCCAGTAGATACGCAGTATTTT.

J is TRBJ2-1 and V is TRBV19; 9 nucleotides match TRBD2. The germline gives CDR1 LNHDA, CDR2 SQIVND (reference sequence). With 0 bases clipped from V and 6 bases from J, the junction kept 9 bases outside the gene matches. The CDR3 consists of 17 residues. As DNA, the CDR3 is TGTGCCAGTAGTATAGATAACGGAATAGCGGGAGTCAATGAGCAGTTCTTC. It is translated as CASSIDNGIAGVNEQFF. The entire variable domain, with the rest obtained from reference TRBV19 and TRBJ2-1, is as follows: DGGITQSPKYLFRKEGQNVTLSCEQNLNHDAMYWYRQDPGQGLRLIYYSQIVNDFQKGDIAEGYSVSREKKESFPLTVTSAQKNPTAFYLCASSIDNGIAGVNEQFFGPGTRLTVL.

A word on this clonotype: Mismatch with germline at one junction end may stem from a read error. This sequence joins TRBV6-1 and TRBJ2-3, with TRBD2 as a possible D gene (6 bases). Germline CDR1 reads MNHNS; CDR2 reads SASEGT. The CDR3 extends over 15 amino acids. CDR3 sequence (DNA): TGTGCCAGCAGTGAATCCGGGGGAAGCACAGATACGCGGTATTTT. It is translated as CASSESGGSTDTRYF.

There are a few counts of this clonotype. The chain carries TRBV6-6 and TRBJ2-3, with TRBD1 identical over 11 bases. This CDR3 has 15 residues. The V gene end was trimmed by 2 bases and the J gene end by 5 bases; junction bases not matched to a gene: 3. The V gene's germline CDR1 is MNHNY and CDR2 SVGAGI (reference sequence). This chain's CDR3 is CASSYGGTGGDTQYF. The CDR3 bases are TGTGCCAGCAGTTACGGAGGGACAGGGGGAGATACGCAGTATTTT.

V and J are TRBV14 and TRBJ2-1, with 8 bases matching TRBD2. V lost 0 bases, J lost 8 bases, and 9 bases stayed unmatched. The CDR3 has 16 residues. CDR1 and CDR2 from the germline V gene are SGHDN and FVKESK. CDR3 nucleotide sequence: TGTGCCAGCAGCCAAGATGGGCTAGCGGGTCGGGATGAGCAGTTCTTC. Translated: CASSQDGLAGRDEQFF.

This clonotype has a count of ten or more. The chain carries TRBV7-8 and TRBJ1-1; D gene ambiguous. CDR1 SGHVS and CDR2 FQNEAQ come from the germline V gene. This CDR3 region has 14 residues. V shed 2 bases and J shed 1 base, with 8 bases lying between them. CDR3 nucleotides: TGTGCCAGCAGCTTACTGGGCCAGAACACTGAAGCTTTCTTT. Translation: CASSLLGQNTEAFF.

V usage is TRBV20-1 and J usage is TRBJ2-2; 10 nucleotides align to TRBD2. Germline-derived CDR1 and CDR2 are DFQATT and SNEGSKA (reference sequence). The CDR3 runs to 17 residues. J gave up 3 bases and V 1 base, and 8 bases lay outside the gene matches. The CDR3 region has the DNA TGCAGTGCTAGAGGATTAGCGGGAGGTCGGTACACCGGGGAGCTGTTTTTT. Its translation: CSARGLAGGRYTGELFF.